This T cell receptor (beta chain) derives from a study of blood T cell repertoires in COVID-19. Turning to the study itself: Acute-phase and convalescent COVID-19 samples originated in the United States, Italy and Spain. The cDNA or gDNA used as material had been derived from T cells, B-cell-depleted T cells, or PBMCs.

Per the original data handling: Researchers report that nucleated cell counts were estimated from reference gene primer amplification. Sequencing was performed with immunoSEQ multiplex PCR; in TCRdb, only in-frame clones are kept and a portion is missing. The V and J calls and the clone size are those of that table, but D and trimming were determined from the DNA. The sample carries 170,000 or so clones, 80% to 90% recorded once. J was trimmed by 2 bases and V by 0 bases; bases with no gene match: 4. Germline CDR1 SGHRS, CDR2 YFSETQ. CDR3 length: 15 amino acids. Sample: peripheral blood. The TCR sequence derives from a man aged 45 to 65 with active or convalescent COVID-19. The chain links TRBV5-1 to TRBJ2-7; 8 bases are a match to TRBD2. Here the CDR3 DNA reads TGCGCCAGCAGCTTGGGGCTAGCGGGTACCTACGAGCAGTACTTC. Translation: CASSLGLAGTYEQYF.